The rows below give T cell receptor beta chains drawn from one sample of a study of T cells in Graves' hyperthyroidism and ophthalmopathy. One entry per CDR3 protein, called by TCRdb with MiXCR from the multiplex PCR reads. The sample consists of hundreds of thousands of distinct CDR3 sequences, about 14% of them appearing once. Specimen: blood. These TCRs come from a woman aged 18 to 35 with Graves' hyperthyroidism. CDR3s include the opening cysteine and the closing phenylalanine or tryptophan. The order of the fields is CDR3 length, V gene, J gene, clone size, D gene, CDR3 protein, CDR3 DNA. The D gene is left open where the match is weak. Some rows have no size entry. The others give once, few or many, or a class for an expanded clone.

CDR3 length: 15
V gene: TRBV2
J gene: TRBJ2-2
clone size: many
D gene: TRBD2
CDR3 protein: CASSGLAVNTGELFF
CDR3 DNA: TGTGCCAGCAGTGGACTAGCGGTTAACACCGGGGAGCTGTTTTTT

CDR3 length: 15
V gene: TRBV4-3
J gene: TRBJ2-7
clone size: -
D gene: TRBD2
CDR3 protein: CASSVWLAGNYEQYF
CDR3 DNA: TGCGCCAGCAGCGTTTGGCTAGCGGGAAACTACGAGCAGTACTTC

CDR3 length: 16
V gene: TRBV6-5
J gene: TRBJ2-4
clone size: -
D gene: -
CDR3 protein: CASSYSSSSVGSIQYF
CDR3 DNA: TGTGCCAGCAGTTACTCTAGTAGTTCTGTTGGGAGCATTCAGTACTTC

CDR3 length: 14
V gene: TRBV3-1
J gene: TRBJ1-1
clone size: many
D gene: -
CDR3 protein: CASSHGTDLEGAFF
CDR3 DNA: TGTGCCAGCAGCCACGGGACTGACTTAGAAGGGGCTTTCTTT

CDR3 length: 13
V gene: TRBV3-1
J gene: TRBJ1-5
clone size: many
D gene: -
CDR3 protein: CASSHRGNQPQHF
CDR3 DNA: TGTGCCAGCTCTCACAGGGGCAATCAGCCCCAGCATTTT

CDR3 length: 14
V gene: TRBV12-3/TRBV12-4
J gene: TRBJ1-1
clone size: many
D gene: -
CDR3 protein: CASHLGDRNTEAFF
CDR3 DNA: TGTGCCAGCCATCTGGGTGACAGGAACACTGAAGCTTTCTTT

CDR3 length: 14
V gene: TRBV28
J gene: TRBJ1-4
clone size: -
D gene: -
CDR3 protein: CASRPTGKQEKLFF
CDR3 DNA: TGTGCCAGCAGGCCCACAGGGAAGCAAGAAAAACTGTTTTTT

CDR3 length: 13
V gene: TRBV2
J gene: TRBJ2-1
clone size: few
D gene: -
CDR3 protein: CASNGRSYNEQFF
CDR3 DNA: TGTGCCAGCAACGGCCGCTCCTACAATGAGCAGTTCTTC

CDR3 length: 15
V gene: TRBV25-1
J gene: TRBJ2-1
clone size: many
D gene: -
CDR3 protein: CASSEYRDQTNEQFF
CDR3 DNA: TGTGCCAGCAGTGAATACAGGGATCAGACCAATGAGCAGTTCTTC

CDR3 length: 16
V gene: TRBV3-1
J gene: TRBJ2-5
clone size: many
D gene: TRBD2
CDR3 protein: CASSQDEWRETETQYF
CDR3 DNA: TGTGCCAGCAGCCAAGATGAGTGGCGGGAGACTGAGACCCAGTACTTC

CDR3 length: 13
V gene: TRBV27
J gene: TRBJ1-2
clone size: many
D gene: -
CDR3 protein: CASSLAGRYGYTF
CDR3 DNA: TGTGCCAGCAGTTTAGCAGGGAGATATGGCTACACCTTC

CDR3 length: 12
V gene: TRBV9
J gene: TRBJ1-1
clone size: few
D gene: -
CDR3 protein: CASSVDLGEAFF
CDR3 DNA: TGTGCCAGCAGCGTAGATCTAGGAGAAGCTTTCTTT

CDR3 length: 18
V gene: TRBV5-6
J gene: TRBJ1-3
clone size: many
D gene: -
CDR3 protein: CASSLAALLALDGNTIYF
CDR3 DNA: TGTGCCAGCAGCTTGGCCGCCCTCCTGGCCCTTGATGGAAACACCATATATTTT

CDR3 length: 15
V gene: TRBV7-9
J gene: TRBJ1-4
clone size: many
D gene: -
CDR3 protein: CASSLVTGRGEKLFF
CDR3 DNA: TGTGCCAGCAGCTTAGTTACAGGGAGGGGCGAAAAACTGTTTTTT

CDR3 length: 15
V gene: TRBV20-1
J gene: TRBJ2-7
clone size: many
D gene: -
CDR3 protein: CSARDSTRGTYEQYF
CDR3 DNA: TGCAGTGCTAGAGATTCGACGAGGGGTACCTACGAGCAGTACTTC

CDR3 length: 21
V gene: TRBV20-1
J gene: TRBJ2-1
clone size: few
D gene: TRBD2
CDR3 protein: CSASGLAGEKAGGPKYNEQFF
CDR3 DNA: TGCAGTGCTAGTGGACTAGCGGGAGAAAAGGCGGGGGGACCAAAATACAATGAGCAGTTCTTC

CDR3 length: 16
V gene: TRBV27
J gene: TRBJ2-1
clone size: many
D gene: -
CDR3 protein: CASSLYPGGSYNEQFF
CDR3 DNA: TGTGCCAGCAGTTTATACCCCGGAGGCTCCTACAATGAGCAGTTCTTC

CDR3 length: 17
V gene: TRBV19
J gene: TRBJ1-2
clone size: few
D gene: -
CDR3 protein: CASRATQTGAKFYGYTF
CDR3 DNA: TGTGCCAGTAGGGCGACTCAGACAGGCGCCAAATTCTATGGCTACACCTTC

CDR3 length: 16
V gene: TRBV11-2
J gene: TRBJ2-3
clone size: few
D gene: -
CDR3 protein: CASSSYLTASTDTQYF
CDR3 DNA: TGTGCCAGCAGCTCATACTTGACAGCTAGCACAGATACGCAGTATTTT

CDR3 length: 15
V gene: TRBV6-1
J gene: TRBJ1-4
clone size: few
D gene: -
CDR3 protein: CASSDIGITNEKLFF
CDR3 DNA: TGTGCCAGCAGTGATATCGGGATTACAAATGAAAAACTGTTTTTT

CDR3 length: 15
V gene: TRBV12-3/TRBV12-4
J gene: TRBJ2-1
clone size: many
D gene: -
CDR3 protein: CASSLVPGLYNEQFF
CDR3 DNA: TGTGCCAGCAGTTTAGTTCCGGGACTTTACAATGAGCAGTTCTTC

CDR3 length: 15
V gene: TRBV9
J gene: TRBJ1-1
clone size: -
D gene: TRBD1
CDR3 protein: CASNLVTGLNTEAFF
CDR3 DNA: TGTGCCAGCAACCTAGTGACAGGGCTGAACACTGAAGCTTTCTTT

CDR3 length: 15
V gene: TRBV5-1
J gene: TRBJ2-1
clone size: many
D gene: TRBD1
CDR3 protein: CASSLGGTDSDEQFF
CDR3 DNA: TGCGCCAGCAGCTTGGGGGGGACAGACTCGGATGAGCAGTTCTTC

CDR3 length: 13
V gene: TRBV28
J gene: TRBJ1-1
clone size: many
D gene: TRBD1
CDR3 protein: CASRGTANTEAFF
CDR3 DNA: TGTGCCAGCAGAGGGACAGCGAACACTGAAGCTTTCTTT

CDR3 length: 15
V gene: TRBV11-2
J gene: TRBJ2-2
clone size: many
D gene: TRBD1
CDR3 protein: CASSLGRGNLGELFF
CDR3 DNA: TGTGCCAGCAGCTTGGGCAGGGGGAATTTAGGGGAGCTGTTTTTT

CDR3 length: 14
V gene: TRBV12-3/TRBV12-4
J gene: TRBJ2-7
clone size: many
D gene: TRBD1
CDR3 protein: CASSVRQGAYEQYF
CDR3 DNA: TGTGCCAGCAGTGTCCGCCAGGGGGCTTACGAGCAGTACTTC

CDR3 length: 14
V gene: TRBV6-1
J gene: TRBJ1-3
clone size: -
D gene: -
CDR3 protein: CASSALGSGNTIYF
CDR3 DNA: TGTGCCAGCAGTGCCCTTGGCTCTGGAAACACCATATATTTT

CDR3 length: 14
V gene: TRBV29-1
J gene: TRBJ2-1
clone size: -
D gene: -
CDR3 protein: CSVEPGPSYNEQFF
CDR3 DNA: TGCAGCGTTGAACCGGGGCCCTCCTACAATGAGCAGTTCTTC

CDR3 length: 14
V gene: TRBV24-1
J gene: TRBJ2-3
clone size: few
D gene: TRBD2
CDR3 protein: CATNVGTSSDTQYF
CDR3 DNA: TGTGCCACCAATGTTGGGACTAGCTCCGATACGCAGTATTTT

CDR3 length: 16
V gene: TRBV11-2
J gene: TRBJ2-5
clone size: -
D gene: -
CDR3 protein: CASSLGGGRAQETQYF
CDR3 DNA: TGTGCCAGCAGCTTAGGTGGCGGCAGGGCTCAAGAGACCCAGTACTTC